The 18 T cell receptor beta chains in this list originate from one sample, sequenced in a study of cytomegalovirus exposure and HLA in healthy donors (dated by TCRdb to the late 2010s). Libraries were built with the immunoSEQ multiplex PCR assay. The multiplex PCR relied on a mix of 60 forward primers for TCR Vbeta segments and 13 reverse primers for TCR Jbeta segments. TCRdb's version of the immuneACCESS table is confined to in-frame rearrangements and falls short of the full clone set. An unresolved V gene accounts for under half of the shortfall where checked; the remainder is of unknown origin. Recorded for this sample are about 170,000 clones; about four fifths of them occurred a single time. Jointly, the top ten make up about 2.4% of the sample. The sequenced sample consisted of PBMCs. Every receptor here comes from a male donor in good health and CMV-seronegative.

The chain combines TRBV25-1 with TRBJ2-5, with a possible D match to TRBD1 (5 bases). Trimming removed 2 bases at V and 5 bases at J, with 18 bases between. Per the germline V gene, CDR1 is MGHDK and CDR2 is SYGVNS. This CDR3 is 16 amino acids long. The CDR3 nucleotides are TGTGCCAGCAGTGAAGGCAGGGCCGTTTCGTCGGAGACCCAGTACTTC. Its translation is CASSEGRAVSSETQYF.

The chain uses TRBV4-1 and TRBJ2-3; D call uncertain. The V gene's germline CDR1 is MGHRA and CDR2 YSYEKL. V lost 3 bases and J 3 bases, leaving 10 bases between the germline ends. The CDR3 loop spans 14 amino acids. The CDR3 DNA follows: TGCGCCAGCAGCCAGCTACTACCGACAGATACGCAGTATTTT. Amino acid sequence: CASSQLLPTDTQYF.

CDR3 DNA sequence: TGTGCCAGTAGTGCGACGACAACCTCTGGAAACACCATATATTTT. It specifies CASSATTTSGNTIYF. The J gene is TRBJ1-3, the V gene TRBV19; D unclear. CDR3 size: 15 residues. Trimming stripped 5 bases from V and 0 bases from J, with 11 bases between. The germline CDR1 and CDR2 sequences are LNHDA and SQIVND (reference sequence). The variable domain in full, with the rest retrieved from reference TRBV19 and TRBJ1-3, is DGGITQSPKYLFRKEGQNVTLSCEQNLNHDAMYWYRQDPGQGLRLIYYSQIVNDFQKGDIAEGYSVSREKKESFPLTVTSAQKNPTAFYLCASSATTTSGNTIYFGEGSWLTVV.

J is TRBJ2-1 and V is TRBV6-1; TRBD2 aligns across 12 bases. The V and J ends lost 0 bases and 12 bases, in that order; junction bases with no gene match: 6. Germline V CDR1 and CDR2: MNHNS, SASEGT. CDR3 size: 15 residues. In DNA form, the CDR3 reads TGTGCCAGCAGTGAAGCGTCTAGCGGGAGGGGTTGGCAGTTCTTC. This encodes CASSEASSGRGWQFF.

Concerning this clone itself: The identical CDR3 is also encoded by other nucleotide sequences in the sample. Here the CDR3 DNA reads TGCGCCAGCAGCTTGGGGCAGGGGGGCTATGGCTACACCTTC. This translates into CASSLGQGGYGYTF. The V and J genes are TRBV5-1 and TRBJ1-2; 7 bases are a match to TRBD1. Looked up from germline, CDR1 is SGHRS and CDR2 is YFSETQ. The CDR3 consists of 14 residues. The ends lost 0 bases at V and 4 bases at J; junction bases unmatched: 3. The full variable domain, completed using reference TRBV5-1 and TRBJ1-2, is KAGVTQTPRYLIKTRGQQVTLSCSPISGHRSVSWYQQTPGQGLQFLFEYFSETQRNKGNFPGRFSGRQFSNSRSEMNVSTLELGDSALYLCASSLGQGGYGYTFGSGTRLTVV.

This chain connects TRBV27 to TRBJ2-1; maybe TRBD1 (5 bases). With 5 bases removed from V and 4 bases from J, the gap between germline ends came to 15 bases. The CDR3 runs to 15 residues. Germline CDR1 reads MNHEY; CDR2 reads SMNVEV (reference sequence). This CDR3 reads CASSPADSFYNEQFF. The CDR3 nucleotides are TGTGCCAGCAGTCCGGCCGACAGCTTTTACAATGAGCAGTTCTTC.

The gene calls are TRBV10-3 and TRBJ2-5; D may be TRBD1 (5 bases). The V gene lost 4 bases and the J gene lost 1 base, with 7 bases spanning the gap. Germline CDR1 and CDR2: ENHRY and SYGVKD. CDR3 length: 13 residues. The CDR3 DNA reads TGTGCCATCAGTGGGCAGGGCCAAGAGACCCAGTACTTC. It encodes CAISGQGQETQYF.

CDR3 region: CASSKQGGRSGNTIYF. The CDR3 bases are TGTGCCAGCAGCAAACAGGGGGGGAGATCCGGAAACACCATATATTTT. This chain joins TRBV13 and TRBJ1-3, with TRBD1 identical over 8 bases. V dropped 5 bases and J dropped 4; count of bases not matched to a gene: 10. The CDR3 extends over 16 amino acids. The germline V gene has CDR1 PRHDT and CDR2 FYEKMQ (reference sequence).

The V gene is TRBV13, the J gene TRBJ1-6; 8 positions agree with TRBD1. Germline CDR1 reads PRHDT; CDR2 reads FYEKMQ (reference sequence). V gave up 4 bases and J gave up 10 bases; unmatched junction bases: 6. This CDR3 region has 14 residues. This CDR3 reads CASSSQGARSPLHF. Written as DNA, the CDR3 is TGTGCCAGCAGCTCCCAGGGGGCGCGGTCACCCCTCCACTTT.

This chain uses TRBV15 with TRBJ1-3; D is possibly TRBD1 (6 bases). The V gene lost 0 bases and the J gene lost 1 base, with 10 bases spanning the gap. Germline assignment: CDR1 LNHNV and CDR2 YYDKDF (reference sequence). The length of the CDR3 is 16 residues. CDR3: CATSRDKGVSGNTIYF. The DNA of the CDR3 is TGTGCCACCAGCAGAGATAAGGGGGTATCTGGAAACACCATATATTTT.

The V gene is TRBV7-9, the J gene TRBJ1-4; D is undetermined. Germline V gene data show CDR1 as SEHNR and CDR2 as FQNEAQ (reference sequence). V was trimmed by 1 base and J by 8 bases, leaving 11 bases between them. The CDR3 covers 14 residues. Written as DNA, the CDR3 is TGTGCCAGCAGCTTAGTTTCGGGGAGGGAAAAACTGTTTTTT. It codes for CASSLVSGREKLFF.

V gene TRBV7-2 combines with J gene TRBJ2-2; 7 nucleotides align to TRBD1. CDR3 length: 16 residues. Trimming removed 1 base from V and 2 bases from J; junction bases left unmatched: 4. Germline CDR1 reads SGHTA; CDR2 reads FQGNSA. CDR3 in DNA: TGTGCCAGCAGCTTAGGCCGACAGGGAAACACCGGGGAGCTGTTTTTT. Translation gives CASSLGRQGNTGELFF.

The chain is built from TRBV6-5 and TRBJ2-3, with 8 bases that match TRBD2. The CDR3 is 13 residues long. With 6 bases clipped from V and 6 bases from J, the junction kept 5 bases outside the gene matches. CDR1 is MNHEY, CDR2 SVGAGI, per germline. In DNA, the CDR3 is TGTGCCAGCAGAGTAGCGGGAATGGATACGCAGTATTTT. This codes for CASRVAGMDTQYF.

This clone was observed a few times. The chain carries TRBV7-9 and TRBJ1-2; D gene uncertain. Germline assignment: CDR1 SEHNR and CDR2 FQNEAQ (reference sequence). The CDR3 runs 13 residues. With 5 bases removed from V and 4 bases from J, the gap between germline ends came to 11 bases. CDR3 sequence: CASSSEVIYGYTF. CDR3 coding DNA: TGTGCCAGCAGCAGTGAGGTGATCTATGGCTACACCTTC. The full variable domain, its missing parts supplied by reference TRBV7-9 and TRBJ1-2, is DTGVSQNPRHKITKRGQNVTFRCDPISEHNRLYWYRQTLGQGPEFLTYFQNEAQLEKSRLLSDRFSAERPKGSFSTLEIQRTEQGDSAMYLCASSSEVIYGYTFGSGTRLTVV.

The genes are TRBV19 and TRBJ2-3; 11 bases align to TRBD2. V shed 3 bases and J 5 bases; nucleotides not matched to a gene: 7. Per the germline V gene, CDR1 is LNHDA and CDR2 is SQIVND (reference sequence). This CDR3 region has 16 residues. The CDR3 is CASSILSGGDGDTQYF. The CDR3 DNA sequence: TGTGCCAGTAGTATCCTTAGCGGGGGGGACGGAGATACGCAGTATTTT.

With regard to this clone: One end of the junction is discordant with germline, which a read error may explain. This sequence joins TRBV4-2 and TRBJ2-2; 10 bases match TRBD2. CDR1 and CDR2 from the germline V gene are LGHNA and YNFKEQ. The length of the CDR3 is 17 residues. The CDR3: CAGSQALAGDRTGELFF. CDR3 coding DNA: TGTGCCGGCAGCCAAGCCCTAGCGGGAGACCGCACCGGGGAGCTGTTTTTT.

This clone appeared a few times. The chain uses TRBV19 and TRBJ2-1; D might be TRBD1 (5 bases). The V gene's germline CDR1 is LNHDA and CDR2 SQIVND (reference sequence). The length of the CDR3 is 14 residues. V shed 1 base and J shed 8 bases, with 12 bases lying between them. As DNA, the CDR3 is TGTGCCAGTAGTATAGGCAGGGATGGCGATGAGCAGTTCTTC. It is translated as CASSIGRDGDEQFF.

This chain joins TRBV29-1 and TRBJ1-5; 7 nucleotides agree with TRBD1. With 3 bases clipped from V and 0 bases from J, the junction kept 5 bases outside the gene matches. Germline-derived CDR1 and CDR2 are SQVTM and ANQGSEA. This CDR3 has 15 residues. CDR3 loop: CSVELTGDSNQPQHF. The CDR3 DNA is TGCAGCGTTGAGCTTACAGGGGATAGCAATCAGCCCCAGCATTTT.